This entry describes one T cell receptor (beta chain). Its matching antigen is unknown. Each donor was a Caucasian adult residing in Nashville, Tennessee. Germline CDR1 is MDHEN and CDR2 is SYDVKM. CDR3 length: 15 amino acids. Germline trimming cut 3 bases from V and 8 bases from J; bases unmatched to any gene: 11. The authors ran the assay at deep level. The replicate PCRs on unsorted PBMC were given about 300 ng DNA, which is 25,000 to 30,000 T cell genomes. Method: immunoSEQ multiplex PCR; TCRdb's copy keeps in-frame clones and lacks some. Of some 470,000 clones in the sample, about three quarters were seen once. This entry comes from a study of shared clonotypes between healthy human individuals. Overall study findings and caveats: The represented genetic and exposure-history diversity was limited by the small number of donors.

This rearrangement joins TRBV28 to TRBJ1-2; 8 nucleotides match TRBD1. The sample consisted of PBMCs. This clonotype originated in a woman in her 40s in good health. Some clones in this sample may be carry-over from other donors' samples. This CDR3 is CASSFGVTGGVGYTF. CDR3 coding DNA: TGTGCCAGCAGTTTTGGGGTTACAGGGGGTGTGGGCTACACCTTC.